This T cell receptor (beta chain) stems from a study of blood T cell repertoires in COVID-19. The wider study: The United States, Italy and Spain supplied acute and convalescent COVID-19 samples. The cDNA or gDNA used as material had been derived from T cells, B-cell-depleted T cells, or PBMCs.

Authors' processing steps: Counts of nucleated cells, estimated from reference gene primer amplification, were obtained. The protocol was immunoSEQ multiplex PCR, while the TCRdb copy is restricted to in-frame clones and leaves out a portion. V, J and clone size are taken as reported in that table, and D and trimming were inferred from the DNA itself. The sample shows over 90,000 clones, approximately 84% of them seen only once. The table lists this clone with a few counts. V gave up 7 bases and J gave up 6 bases, with 16 bases separating them. This CDR3 spans 13 amino acids. Per the germline V gene, CDR1 is SGHNT and CDR2 is YYREEE (reference sequence).

The material sequenced was peripheral blood. J is TRBJ1-1 and V is TRBV5-4; a weak D match, TRBD1 (6 bases). This TCR was recovered from a man at least 80 years old with active or convalescent COVID-19. The CDR3 DNA follows: TGTGCCAGCCTCATGGAGGGGGGGTCTGAAGCTTTCTTT. This codes for CASLMEGGSEAFF.